The next 18 T cell receptor beta chains were all read from a single sample in a study of T-cell memory formation after mild COVID-19. MiXCR, run by TCRdb on the 5' RACE reads, gives a single entry per CDR3 protein. The sample has tens of thousands of distinct CDR3 sequences; roughly 14% are singletons. The sequenced sample was PBMCs or a T cell subset sorted from them (not recorded which). The origin of the receptors is an adult woman who had mild COVID-19 (a few samples of this study predate the infection). Cell type and time point are not known.

The V and J genes are TRBV7-9 and TRBJ1-5, with a possible D match to TRBD1 (6 bases). In germline, CDR1 is SEHNR, CDR2 FQNEAQ (reference sequence). V lost 8 bases and J 2 bases, leaving 13 bases between the germline ends. The CDR3 covers 14 residues. CDR3 sequence: CASGQGGGNQPQHF. The CDR3 DNA sequence: TGTGCCAGCGGGCAAGGGGGAGGCAATCAGCCCCAGCATTTT.

This chain connects TRBV7-6 to TRBJ1-6; D is unresolved. Germline CDR1 SGHVS, CDR2 FNYEAQ. V lost 5 bases and J 8 bases, leaving 10 bases between the germline ends. The length of the CDR3 is 13 residues. The CDR3 nucleotides are TGTGCCAGCAGCCAGGAACAAGATTCACCCCTCCACTTT. It is translated as CASSQEQDSPLHF.

The chain recombines TRBV5-1 with TRBJ2-1, with D maybe TRBD2 (5 bases). CDR1 is SGHRS and CDR2 is YFSETQ in the germline V gene. The CDR3 runs to 11 residues. V dropped 0 bases and J dropped 14 bases, with 9 bases sitting between them. CDR3 loop: CASSLDSAKFF. In DNA, the CDR3 is TGCGCCAGCAGCTTGGATAGCGCTAAGTTCTTC.

A few counts support this clonotype. V gene TRBV5-1 combines with J gene TRBJ2-1, with 7 bases lining up with TRBD1. Trimming took 4 bases from V and 7 from J; bases not matched to a gene: 11. CDR1 is SGHRS and CDR2 is YFSETQ in the germline V gene. The CDR3 consists of 15 residues. CDR3 bases: TGCGCCAGCAGCGATTTAACAGGGGCTTTGAATGAGCAGTTCTTC. Protein: CASSDLTGALNEQFF.

This clonotype was counted a few times. This chain joins TRBV7-8 and TRBJ1-4; 7 bases are shared with TRBD1. The CDR3 length is 17 residues. Germline trimming cut 7 bases from V and 5 bases from J; bases unmatched to any gene: 16. In germline, CDR1 is SGHVS, CDR2 FQNEAQ. This CDR3 is CASTDTDRVKLNEKLFF. CDR3 nucleotides: TGTGCCAGCACCGACACCGACAGGGTAAAGTTGAATGAAAAACTGTTTTTT.

The V and J genes are TRBV5-1 and TRBJ2-1, with 14 bases that match TRBD2. There are 15 residues in the CDR3. Trimming took 4 bases from V and 8 from J; bases not matched to a gene: 5. Germline lookup yields CDR1 SGHRS and CDR2 YFSETQ. The CDR3 bases are TGCGCCAGCAGCGTCGGGACTAGCGGGGGTTATGAGCAGTTCTTC. Its protein is CASSVGTSGGYEQFF.

The J gene is TRBJ2-1, the V gene TRBV12-3 or TRBV12-4; TRBD2 agrees at 8 bases. The CDR3 covers 15 residues. V was pared by 2 bases and J by 8 bases, with 8 bases of the junction left unmatched. The CDR3 DNA follows: TGTGCCAGCAGTTTACCGGGAGGGCCTAGCTATGAGCAGTTCTTC. Encoded protein: CASSLPGGPSYEQFF.

This clonotype has more than one count but fewer than ten. The rearrangement joins TRBV29-1 to TRBJ1-1; TRBD1 is a possible D gene (5 bases). The germline gives CDR1 SQVTM, CDR2 ANQGSEA. The CDR3 has 15 residues. Between the trimmed V and J ends, which lost 1 base and 4 bases, there was a span of 16 bases. The CDR3 loop reads CSVEGGAVMGTEAFF. In nucleotides, the CDR3 is TGCAGCGTTGAAGGAGGGGCGGTGATGGGCACTGAAGCTTTCTTT.

The chain couples TRBV7-9 to TRBJ2-3; a possible D gene is TRBD2 (7 bases). Per the germline V gene, CDR1 is SEHNR and CDR2 is FQNEAQ (reference sequence). V lost 5 bases and J lost 1, with 13 bases in between. The CDR3 is 15 amino acids. The CDR3 reads CASSKGGGRTDTQYF. CDR3 nucleotides: TGTGCCAGCAGCAAAGGCGGGGGCCGCACAGATACGCAGTATTTT.

This clonotype has more than one count but fewer than ten. The chain has TRBV12-3 or TRBV12-4 and TRBJ2-7, with 7 bases identical to TRBD2. The CDR3 spans 15 residues. J was trimmed by 0 bases and V by 4 bases; bases with no gene match: 6. The CDR3 loop reads CASSWGAGRSYEQYF. In DNA form, the CDR3 reads TGTGCCAGCAGTTGGGGAGCGGGACGCTCCTACGAGCAGTACTTC.

This clonotype appeared many times. The chain uses TRBV4-1 and TRBJ2-3; D not resolved. This CDR3 spans 15 amino acids. Germline V gene data show CDR1 as MGHRA and CDR2 as YSYEKL. The V gene lost 1 base and the J gene lost 5 bases, with 13 bases spanning the gap. CDR3 in amino acids: CASSQGSNGEDTQYF. CDR3 nucleotides: TGCGCCAGCAGCCAAGGCTCAAATGGGGAAGATACGCAGTATTTT.

This clonotype is classed as medium-sized. The chain joins TRBV11-2 to TRBJ2-1; a possible D gene is TRBD2 (6 bases). Per germline, CDR1 SGHAT and CDR2 FQNNGV. There are 16 residues in the CDR3. Trimming removed 1 base at V and 2 bases at J, with 12 bases between. CDR3 in DNA: TGTGCCAGCAGCTTAGCTATAGCGGCCGCCTACAATGAGCAGTTCTTC. It encodes CASSLAIAAAYNEQFF. The full variable domain, rest sourced from reference TRBV11-2 and TRBJ2-1, is EAGVAQSPRYKIIEKRQSVAFWCNPISGHATLYWYQQILGQGPKLLIQFQNNGVVDDSQLPKDRFSAERLKGVDSTLKIQPAKLEDSAVYLCASSLAIAAAYNEQFFGPGTRLTVL.

The rearrangement uses TRBV15 and TRBJ1-6; D is uncertain. Looked up from germline, CDR1 is LNHNV and CDR2 is YYDKDF (reference sequence). The CDR3 runs 14 residues. Trimming pared 2 bases from V and 8 bases from J, leaving 10 bases between. The CDR3 is CATSRSYSDSPLHF. The CDR3 DNA reads TGTGCCACCAGCAGATCGTACTCTGATTCACCCCTCCACTTT.

CDR3 coding DNA: TGTGCCAGCAGCTCCTCCCTCCAAGGGTATAGCAATCAGCCCCAGCATTTT. This translates into CASSSSLQGYSNQPQHF. The chain has TRBV7-9 and TRBJ1-5; no clear D gene. Germline CDR1 and CDR2: SEHNR and FQNEAQ (reference sequence). V was cut by 4 bases and J by 0 bases, with 16 bases left in between. The CDR3 is 17 amino acids.

This clonotype was seen only a few times. This chain uses TRBV6-5 with TRBJ2-2, with TRBD2 matching over 7 bases. CDR3 length: 16 residues. Unmatched junction bases numbered 6, after V lost 5 bases and J lost 0 bases. Germline values: CDR1 MNHEY, CDR2 SVGAGI. This CDR3 is CASSLSSGTNTGELFF. For the CDR3, the DNA is TGTGCCAGCAGTCTATCTAGCGGAACGAACACCGGGGAGCTGTTTTTT.

This clonotype was counted many times. This chain links TRBV20-1 with TRBJ2-3; D might be TRBD1 (5 bases). The CDR3 contains 12 residues. Between the trimmed V and J ends, which lost 3 bases and 5 bases, there was a span of 9 bases. CDR1 is DFQATT and CDR2 is SNEGSKA in the germline V gene (reference sequence). In nucleotides, the CDR3 is TGCAGTGCTAGTCCTAGGGGAGATACGCAGTATTTT. This gives the protein CSASPRGDTQYF.

The V call is TRBV19, the J call TRBJ2-5; D ambiguous. The V and J ends lost 6 bases and 5 bases respectively, with 16 bases between them. The CDR3 sequence is 14 residues long. Per germline, CDR1 LNHDA and CDR2 SQIVND (reference sequence). DNA of the CDR3: TGTGCCAGTAGCATTGCGGAATATACGGAGACCCAGTACTTC. Encoded protein: CASSIAEYTETQYF.

This clonotype was seen many times. CDR3 residues: CASSAREVPAGVFGDTQYF. CDR3 in DNA: TGTGCCAGCAGTGCTCGGGAGGTCCCAGCGGGAGTTTTTGGAGATACGCAGTATTTT. The rearrangement links TRBV6-1 to TRBJ2-3, with TRBD2 matching 8 bases. The germline V gene has CDR1 MNHNS and CDR2 SASEGT. After removal of 4 bases from V and 5 bases from J, the junction contained 20 bases not matched to a gene. The length of the CDR3 is 19 residues.